This entry lists 8 T cell receptor beta chains sequenced from one sample in a study of blood T cell repertoires in COVID-19. TCRdb keeps only in-frame clones here, not all; method: immunoSEQ multiplex PCR. This table holds about 380,000 clones, approximately 90% found once. The sample consisted of PBMCs or T cells enriched from blood (not recorded which). The receptor source for this set is a woman between 18 and 30 years old who had recovered from COVID-19.

The chain uses TRBV5-6 and TRBJ2-2, with D uncertain. The CDR3 length is 16 residues. Looked up from germline, CDR1 is SGHDT and CDR2 is YYEEEE. V was trimmed by 0 bases and J by 6 bases, leaving 15 bases between them. CDR3 region: CASSLASKDGAGELFF. The CDR3 DNA reads TGTGCCAGCAGCTTGGCTTCAAAGGATGGAGCCGGGGAGCTGTTTTTT.

The genes are TRBV2 and TRBJ1-4; 9 bases align to TRBD1. CDR1 and CDR2 (germline): SNHLY, FYNNEI. The CDR3 contains 16 residues. The ends lost 6 bases at V and 6 bases at J; junction bases unmatched: 11. The CDR3 here is CASSKLYRGHDEKLFF. The CDR3 nucleotides read TGTGCCAGCAGCAAACTGTACAGGGGGCATGATGAAAAACTGTTTTTT.

The CDR3 DNA reads TGTGCCAGCAGCCCCGCGAACCGTCCTGAAGCTTTCTTT. It translates to CASSPANRPEAFF. V is TRBV7-8 and J is TRBJ1-1; D not certain. The CDR3 is 13 amino acids. Germline V gene lookup returns CDR1 SGHVS and CDR2 FQNEAQ. V gave up 5 bases and J gave up 6 bases, with 13 bases separating them.

V and J are TRBV5-6 and TRBJ2-3; TRBD2 matches at 11 bases. Unmatched junction bases numbered 9, after V lost 1 base and J lost 8 bases. Germline V gives CDR1 SGHDT, CDR2 YYEEEE. CDR3 length: 16 residues. DNA for the CDR3: TGTGCCAGCAGCTTGTGGGCTAGCGGGGGGATCGGTACGCAGTATTTT. The encoded protein is CASSLWASGGIGTQYF.

This chain links TRBV24-1 with TRBJ2-1; TRBD1 aligns across 8 bases. The junction had 7 bases not matched to a gene; V was cut back by 7 bases and J by 3 bases. This CDR3 contains 15 residues. Germline-derived CDR1 and CDR2 are KGHDR and SFDVKD. The CDR3 bases are TGTGCCACCAGCGCCCTGGACAGGGACTACAATGAGCAGTTCTTC. Its protein product is CATSALDRDYNEQFF.

J is TRBJ1-2 and V is TRBV7-2; D not resolved. CDR3 length equals 12 residues. The V end was cut by 5 bases, the J end by 4 bases, with 8 bases between. The germline V gene has CDR1 SGHTA and CDR2 FQGNSA. The CDR3 DNA reads TGTGCCAGCAGCCTAGACACCTATGGCTACACCTTC. Its translation: CASSLDTYGYTF. Full variable domain (missing parts from reference TRBV7-2 and TRBJ1-2): GAGVSQSPSNKVTEKGKDVELRCDPISGHTALYWYRQSLGQGLEFLIYFQGNSAPDKSGLPSDRFSAERTGGSVSTLTIQRTQQEDSAVYLCASSLDTYGYTFGSGTRLTVV.

This clone was recorded once. The chain couples TRBV19 to TRBJ1-5; D unclear. Germline CDR1 and CDR2: LNHDA and SQIVND (reference sequence). The CDR3 contains 13 residues. V was clipped by 8 bases and J by 8 bases, with 16 bases between them. The CDR3 is CASSPAFEEPQHF. CDR3 sequence (DNA): TGTGCCAGTTCCCCCGCCTTTGAGGAGCCCCAGCATTTT.

V is TRBV6-6 and J is TRBJ1-5; D may be TRBD1 (5 bases). Trimming cost V 1 base and J 6 bases, with 16 bases left between them. In germline, CDR1 is MNHNY, CDR2 SVGAGI (reference sequence). This CDR3 contains 16 residues. This chain's CDR3 is CASSYLGREVGQPQHF. CDR3 bases: TGTGCCAGCAGTTACTTAGGCAGGGAAGTGGGTCAGCCCCAGCATTTT.